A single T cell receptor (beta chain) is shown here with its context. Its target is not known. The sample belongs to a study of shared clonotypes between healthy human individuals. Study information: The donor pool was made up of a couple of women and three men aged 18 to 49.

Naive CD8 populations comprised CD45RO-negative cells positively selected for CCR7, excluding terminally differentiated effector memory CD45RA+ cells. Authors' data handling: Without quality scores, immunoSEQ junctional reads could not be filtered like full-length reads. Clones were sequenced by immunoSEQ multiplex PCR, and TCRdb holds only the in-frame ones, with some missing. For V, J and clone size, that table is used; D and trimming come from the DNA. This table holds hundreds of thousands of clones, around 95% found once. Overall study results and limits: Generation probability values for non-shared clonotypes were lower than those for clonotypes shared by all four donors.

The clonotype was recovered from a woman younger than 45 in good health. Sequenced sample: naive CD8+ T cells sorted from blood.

This CDR3 is CASKRLAGDSYEQYF. In DNA form, the CDR3 reads TGTGCCAGCAAAAGACTAGCGGGAGACTCCTACGAGCAGTACTTC. The chain carries TRBV2 and TRBJ2-7; 12 positions agree with TRBD2. V lost 7 bases, J lost 0 bases, and 4 bases stayed unmatched. Germline CDR1 and CDR2: SNHLY and FYNNEI. The CDR3 spans 15 residues.